This TCR beta chain was captured by sequencing in a study of T cell responses to AZD1222 COVID-19 vaccine. The ends lost 1 base at V and 4 bases at J; junction bases unmatched: 10. The CDR3 is made up of 17 amino acids. Germline CDR1 reads MNHGY; CDR2 reads SAAAGT. Study-wide results and limits: Reportedly, close to half of spike-specific TCRs are directed against unmutated variant regions. CD4 TCRs linked to vaccination spanned spike, dominating at 160-218 and 743-854. All repertoire sampling was performed exclusively after the peak T cell response. Spike-specific TCR repertoires showed rising breadth and depth after two AZD1222 doses.

The data were produced by immunoSEQ multiplex PCR, yet TCRdb's version contains in-frame clones alone and is incomplete. Here the sample spans about 85,000 clones, 70% to 90% being singletons. This clone occurred once. No antigen is known for it. The TCR sequence derives from an adult in good health. This chain connects TRBV6-8 to TRBJ2-7; 10 nucleotides align to TRBD1. The material was peripheral blood, obtained on day 0 of AZD1222 vaccination. In DNA, the CDR3 is TGTGCCAGCAGTTACTTATTATCGGGACAGGGGTATTACGAGCAGTACTTC. This sequence encodes CASSYLLSGQGYYEQYF.